The 18 T cell receptor beta chains below were found in one sample sequenced in a study of blood T cell repertoires in COVID-19. Sequenced by immunoSEQ multiplex PCR; TCRdb stores in-frame clones only, minus some. The data contain about 82,000 clones, 78% of them singletons. The material sequenced was peripheral blood. These receptors all stem from a man aged 60 to 69 with COVID-19, enrolled during active disease.

The chain is built from TRBV11-2 and TRBJ1-1, with 7 bases fitting TRBD1. Germline V CDR1 and CDR2: SGHAT, FQNNGV. V shed 1 base, J shed 0 bases, and the junction held 5 bases outside the gene matches. The CDR3 loop spans 16 amino acids. This CDR3 is CASSLGTRGMNTEAFF. Here the CDR3 DNA reads TGTGCCAGCAGCTTAGGGACCAGGGGGATGAACACTGAAGCTTTCTTT.

V and J are TRBV6-1 and TRBJ2-1; 7 bases agree with TRBD1. Germline loops: CDR1 MNHNS, CDR2 SASEGT. This CDR3 contains 16 residues. Trimming removed 2 bases from V and 1 base from J; junction bases left unmatched: 5. DNA of the CDR3: TGTGCCAGCAGTGAACGAAACAGGGGTTCCTACAATGAGCAGTTCTTC. It is translated as CASSERNRGSYNEQFF.

The J gene is TRBJ1-1, the V gene TRBV5-4; 10 bases agree with TRBD1. CDR3 size: 15 residues. The V gene's germline CDR1 is SGHNT and CDR2 YYREEE (reference sequence). V lost 2 bases, J lost 5 bases, and 6 bases stayed unmatched. DNA for the CDR3: TGTGCCAGCAGCTTTGGGACAGGGGCTAATACTGAAGCTTTCTTT. It encodes CASSFGTGANTEAFF.

This chain uses TRBV6-5 with TRBJ1-1; TRBD1 aligns across 7 bases. Looked up from germline, CDR1 is MNHEY and CDR2 is SVGAGI. The length of the CDR3 is 14 residues. V shed 5 bases and J 6 bases; nucleotides not matched to a gene: 9. CDR3 bases: TGTGCCAGCAGTCCACAGGGGATTACCGCTGAAGCTTTCTTT. The encoded protein is CASSPQGITAEAFF.

The chain combines TRBV20-1 with TRBJ2-1; the match to TRBD2 covers 11 bases. Germline V CDR1 and CDR2: DFQATT, SNEGSKA (reference sequence). V shed 3 bases and J 7 bases; nucleotides not matched to a gene: 5. The CDR3 loop spans 14 amino acids. The CDR3 here is CSASKLAGGNEQFF. The DNA for the CDR3 is TGCAGTGCTAGTAAGCTAGCGGGGGGAAATGAGCAGTTCTTC.

This clone occurred a few times. In nucleotides, the CDR3 is TGCGCCAGCAGCTTGGTCGGCGGGAACACTGAAGCTTTCTTT. Amino acids: CASSLVGGNTEAFF. The rearrangement uses TRBV5-1 and TRBJ1-1; D unresolved. The V and J ends lost 0 bases and 1 base respectively, with 7 bases between them. CDR1 is SGHRS, CDR2 YFSETQ, per germline. The CDR3 is 14 amino acids.

This clone has just a few counts. The rearrangement joins TRBV30 to TRBJ2-7; 10 bases fit TRBD1. With 5 bases clipped from V and 7 bases from J, the junction kept 2 bases outside the gene matches. Germline V gene lookup returns CDR1 GTSNPN and CDR2 SVGIG (reference sequence). The CDR3 length is 11 residues. The DNA of the CDR3 is TGTGCCTGGGACAGGGGGCGGGAGCAGTACTTC. Protein product: CAWDRGREQYF.

This clone is a singleton in its sample. The J gene is TRBJ2-5, the V gene TRBV7-9, with D perhaps matching TRBD2 (5 bases). CDR1 SEHNR and CDR2 FQNEAQ come from the germline V gene (reference sequence). V lost 5 bases and J lost 4, with 17 bases in between. This CDR3 is 15 amino acids long. CDR3 sequence reads: CASSPGREEGETQYF. The CDR3 DNA follows: TGTGCCAGCAGCCCAGGAAGGGAAGAGGGAGAGACCCAGTACTTC.

V is TRBV6-2 or TRBV6-3 and J is TRBJ1-2, with D tentatively TRBD1 (6 bases). The CDR3 sequence is 20 residues long. V was pared by 2 bases and J by 2 bases, with 27 bases between. The V gene's germline CDR1 is MNHEY and CDR2 SVGEGT. As DNA, the CDR3 is TGTGCCAGCAGTTACCACACTTGGAAACAATTGACAGGACCGAACTATGGCTACACCTTC. This codes for CASSYHTWKQLTGPNYGYTF.

V usage is TRBV19 and J usage is TRBJ1-2; D is undetermined. V lost 3 bases and J 2 bases, leaving 7 bases between the germline ends. The length of the CDR3 is 13 residues. Germline CDR1 is LNHDA and CDR2 is SQIVND (reference sequence). CDR3 loop: CASSMESNYGYTF. The CDR3 coding sequence is TGTGCCAGTAGTATGGAGTCAAACTATGGCTACACCTTC.

The chain uses TRBV6-5 and TRBJ2-7, with 9 nucleotides matching TRBD1. Germline V gene sequence: CDR1 MNHEY, CDR2 SVGAGI. With V trimmed by 5 bases and J by 6 bases, 5 bases remained unmatched. This CDR3 region has 13 residues. The CDR3 sequence is CASSTGGRFEQYF. Written as DNA, the CDR3 is TGTGCCAGCAGTACAGGGGGCCGATTCGAGCAGTACTTC.

The chain recombines TRBV14 with TRBJ1-4, with TRBD1 identical over 12 bases. Germline V gene data show CDR1 as SGHDN and CDR2 as FVKESK. The ends lost 2 bases at V and 8 bases at J; junction bases unmatched: 3. The CDR3 runs 15 residues. CDR3 DNA: TGTGCCAGCAGCCAACCGGGACAGGGGGCGGAAAAACTGTTTTTT. Protein: CASSQPGQGAEKLFF.

This clone has a handful of counts. The rearrangement joins TRBV5-6 to TRBJ1-1; a possible D gene is TRBD1 (5 bases). Germline V CDR1 and CDR2: SGHDT, YYEEEE. There are 14 residues in the CDR3. V was pared by 4 bases and J by 1 base, with 11 bases between. The CDR3 loop is CASSGQNGNTEAFF. In DNA, the CDR3 is TGTGCCAGCAGCGGACAAAACGGGAACACTGAAGCTTTCTTT. The entire variable domain, with the rest obtained from reference TRBV5-6 and TRBJ1-1, is as follows: DAGVTQSPTHLIKTRGQQVTLRCSPKSGHDTVSWYQQALGQGPQFIFQYYEEEERQRGNFPDRFSGHQFPNYSSELNVNALLLGDSALYLCASSGQNGNTEAFFGQGTRLTVV.

The chain employs TRBV7-2 and TRBJ2-1; TRBD1 aligns across 8 bases. J gave up 2 bases and V 9 bases, and 6 bases lay outside the gene matches. From germline, CDR1 is SGHTA and CDR2 FQGNSA. The CDR3 spans 14 residues. The CDR3 sequence is CASRKGQAYNEQFF. The CDR3 region has the DNA TGTGCCAGTAGAAAGGGACAGGCCTACAATGAGCAGTTCTTC.

For this clone: Relative to the germline gene, one junction end is altered; a read error may explain this. V and J are TRBV4-1 and TRBJ2-7, with D perhaps TRBD2 (6 bases). CDR3 length equals 14 residues. Germline V gene lookup returns CDR1 MGHRA and CDR2 YSYEKL. The CDR3 loop reads CASSLSGLSSEQYF. As DNA, the CDR3 is TGCGCCAGCAGCCTTTCCGGACTATCCTCCGAGCAGTACTTC.

The J gene is TRBJ2-7, the V gene TRBV5-4, with D perhaps matching TRBD1 (5 bases). Germline V lookup: CDR1 SGHNT, CDR2 YYREEE (reference sequence). The CDR3 contains 12 residues. The V gene lost 1 base and the J gene lost 5 bases, with 7 bases spanning the gap. The CDR3: CASSLQGHEQYF. The CDR3 nucleotides read TGTGCCAGCAGCTTGCAGGGCCACGAGCAGTACTTC.

The V call is TRBV11-3, the J call TRBJ2-1; 8 nucleotides align to TRBD1. V gave up 0 bases and J gave up 15 bases; unmatched junction bases: 4. Germline-derived CDR1 and CDR2 are SGHNT and YENEEA. This CDR3 comprises 12 residues. The CDR3 reads CASSLDGQGRFF. In nucleotides, the CDR3 is TGTGCCAGCAGCTTAGATGGACAGGGCAGGTTCTTC.

The chain has TRBV10-3 and TRBJ1-2; tentatively, D is TRBD1 (6 bases). The V and J ends lost 4 bases and 3 bases respectively, with 9 bases between them. The V gene's germline CDR1 is ENHRY and CDR2 SYGVKD. The CDR3 loop spans 13 amino acids. The CDR3, as DNA: TGTGCCATCAGTGGGTCAGGGGACTATGGCTACACCTTC. Amino acids: CAISGSGDYGYTF.